A single sample is the source of the 11 T cell receptor beta chains below, sequenced in a study of CD8 T cells in Susac syndrome. When the RNA was reverse transcribed, random hexamers were used with an input of roughly 0.45 to 1 ug. One entry per CDR3 protein, called by TCRdb with MiXCR from the immunoSEQ multiplex PCR reads. The top ten clones hold 0.087% of a sample with under 200,000 distinct CDR3 sequences, around 90% of them seen once. The sample comprised CD4+ T cells from PBMCs. Source of these receptors: a human donor with Susac syndrome.

V usage is TRBV6-5 and J usage is TRBJ1-2, with TRBD1 identical over 7 bases. The CDR3 runs to 16 residues. The germline gives CDR1 MNHEY, CDR2 SVGAGI. Trimming at V came to 3 bases and at J to 0 bases, leaving 7 bases not matched to a gene. The CDR3 is CASSYGQGTANYGYTF. CDR3 nucleotide sequence: TGTGCCAGCAGTTATGGGCAGGGGACAGCTAACTATGGCTACACCTTC.

This chain joins TRBV18 and TRBJ2-1, with TRBD1 matching 10 bases. With 0 bases clipped from V and 4 bases from J, the junction kept 3 bases outside the gene matches. The CDR3 extends over 16 amino acids. Germline values: CDR1 KGHSH, CDR2 LQKENI. CDR3 residues: CASSPPGTGDYNEQFF. The DNA of the CDR3 is TGTGCCAGCTCACCACCCGGGACAGGGGATTACAATGAGCAGTTCTTC.

This rearrangement joins TRBV7-9 to TRBJ1-1; D remains unclear. Per germline, CDR1 SEHNR and CDR2 FQNEAQ (reference sequence). Trimming shortened V by 5 bases and J by 11 bases, and 15 bases separated the two germline ends. CDR3 size: 12 residues. The CDR3 loop reads CASSALSGWAFF. CDR3 sequence (DNA): TGTGCCAGCAGCGCCCTGTCGGGTTGGGCTTTCTTT.

The V and J genes are TRBV6-5 and TRBJ1-1; 8 positions match TRBD1. The CDR3 is 14 residues long. Germline V gene sequence: CDR1 MNHEY, CDR2 SVGAGI. The V gene end was trimmed by 6 bases and the J gene end by 5 bases; junction bases not matched to a gene: 8. CDR3 in amino acids: CASRRLQGGTEAFF. The CDR3 DNA follows: TGTGCCAGCAGACGCTTACAGGGGGGGACTGAAGCTTTCTTT.

The CDR3 loop is CASSLASSGRTKETQYF. CDR3 nucleotides: TGTGCCAGCAGCTTGGCCTCTAGCGGGAGGACTAAAGAGACCCAGTACTTC. This rearrangement joins TRBV5-8 to TRBJ2-5; TRBD2 matches at 11 bases. Looked up from germline, CDR1 is SGHTS and CDR2 is YDEGEE. Germline trimming cut 0 bases from V and 3 bases from J; bases unmatched to any gene: 7. The CDR3 consists of 17 residues.

This sequence joins TRBV3-1 and TRBJ2-5, with 8 positions matching TRBD2. This CDR3 region has 16 residues. With 0 bases clipped from V and 4 bases from J, the junction kept 7 bases outside the gene matches. The germline V gene encodes CDR1 LGHDT and CDR2 YNNKEL (reference sequence). The CDR3 sequence is CASSQEDGRARETQYF. The CDR3 DNA reads as TGTGCCAGCAGCCAAGAGGACGGGAGGGCCCGAGAGACCCAGTACTTC.

This chain connects TRBV7-9 to TRBJ1-2; weak D call: TRBD1 (6 bases). The germline V and J ends were trimmed by 5 bases and 8 bases, with 18 bases remaining between them. Germline CDR1 SEHNR, CDR2 FQNEAQ (reference sequence). The CDR3 is 14 amino acids. CDR3: CASSPSAGAGGYTF. The DNA of the CDR3 is TGTGCCAGCAGCCCCTCGGCAGGGGCGGGAGGCTACACCTTC.

The CDR3 DNA follows: TGTGCCAGCAGCCATGGGACCGAGCAGTTCTTC. Its translation is CASSHGTEQFF. The V call is TRBV14, the J call TRBJ2-1; D is perhaps TRBD1 or TRBD2 (5 bases each). V shed 3 bases and J shed 10 bases, with 7 bases lying between them. Germline V gene data show CDR1 as SGHDN and CDR2 as FVKESK. The CDR3 has 11 amino acids.

The CDR3 reads CASSRRTSGRSHYNEQFF. DNA of the CDR3: TGTGCCAGCAGTCGCCGGACTAGCGGGCGTTCGCATTACAATGAGCAGTTCTTC. V usage is TRBV14 and J usage is TRBJ2-1; TRBD2 aligns across 11 bases. V was pared by 6 bases and J by 4 bases, with 14 bases of the junction left unmatched. CDR1 is SGHDN, CDR2 FVKESK, per germline. The CDR3 runs 18 residues.

The chain links TRBV25-1 to TRBJ2-2, with unresolved D. The germline V gene has CDR1 MGHDK and CDR2 SYGVNS. The CDR3 runs to 13 residues. V was pared by 5 bases and J by 7 bases, with 11 bases between. The DNA of the CDR3 is TGTGCCAGCAGTTCTATGGGCGGCGGGGAGCTGTTTTTT. Its translation: CASSSMGGGELFF.

This clonotype was seen only a few times. The rearrangement links TRBV4-2 to TRBJ2-3, with D perhaps being TRBD1 or TRBD2 (6 bases each). V lost 1 base, J lost 0 bases, and 11 bases lay in between. CDR3 length equals 16 residues. The germline gives CDR1 LGHNA, CDR2 YNFKEQ. The CDR3 nucleotides read TGTGCCAGCAGCCAAGGGGGGGCTGAAAGCACAGATACGCAGTATTTT. Translation: CASSQGGAESTDTQYF.